Listed below are T cell receptor beta chains from one sample, sequenced in a study of CD8 T cells in ankylosing spondylitis. TCRdb re-derived calls from the 5' RACE reads in MiXCR, one entry per CDR3 protein. The table includes around 770,000 distinct CDR3 sequences, roughly 19% detected once. Specimen: blood, either unsorted or a sorted T cell fraction (not recorded which). Receptors were obtained from a male donor with ankylosing spondylitis. The CDR3 runs from the conserved cysteine through the conserved F or W. Fields, in order: clone size, V gene, CDR3 length, J gene, D gene, CDR3 protein, CDR3 DNA. D genes are given only for firm matches. Clone size is given for some rows only: seen once, a few or many times, or a class if the clone is expanded.

size: few
V: TRBV5-6
length: 13
J: TRBJ2-1
D: -
CDR3: CASSLGSAYEQFF
DNA: TGTGCCAGCAGCTTGGGAAGTGCCTATGAGCAGTTCTTC

size: few
V: TRBV7-2
length: 13
J: TRBJ1-5
D: -
CDR3: CASSPQADGPQHF
DNA: TGTGCCAGCAGCCCACAGGCCGATGGGCCCCAGCATTTT

size: -
V: TRBV29-1
length: 13
J: TRBJ1-2
D: TRBD1
CDR3: CSVEGWGQGSYTF
DNA: TGCAGCGTTGAAGGGTGGGGACAGGGGAGCTACACCTTC

size: many
V: TRBV12-3/TRBV12-4
length: 13
J: TRBJ2-3
D: -
CDR3: CASSLWGDLGQYF
DNA: TGTGCCAGCAGTTTATGGGGAGATCTCGGGCAGTATTTT

size: -
V: TRBV6-2/TRBV6-3
length: 15
J: TRBJ2-7
D: TRBD1
CDR3: CASRRETGFSYEQYF
DNA: TGTGCCAGCAGACGCGAGACAGGGTTTTCCTACGAGCAGTACTTC

size: -
V: TRBV20-1
length: 13
J: TRBJ1-2
D: TRBD1
CDR3: CSASRDRDYGYTF
DNA: TGCAGTGCTAGTAGGGACAGGGACTATGGCTACACCTTC

size: -
V: TRBV4-3
length: 14
J: TRBJ1-1
D: -
CDR3: CASSQLGTYTEAFF
DNA: TGCGCCAGCAGCCAGTTAGGCACGTACACTGAAGCTTTCTTT

size: few
V: TRBV15
length: 14
J: TRBJ1-4
D: -
CDR3: CATSRDSTGEKLFF
DNA: TGTGCCACCAGCAGAGATTCCACAGGGGAAAAACTGTTTTTT

size: -
V: TRBV5-5
length: 16
J: TRBJ2-1
D: -
CDR3: CASSLSTVLSYNEQFF
DNA: TGTGCCAGCAGCCTATCGACAGTCCTCTCCTACAATGAGCAGTTCTTC

size: many
V: TRBV7-2
length: 15
J: TRBJ2-5
D: TRBD2
CDR3: CASSLAAGVQETQYF
DNA: TGTGCCAGCAGCTTAGCAGCGGGAGTCCAAGAGACCCAGTACTTC

size: -
V: TRBV4-1
length: 16
J: TRBJ1-1
D: TRBD1
CDR3: CASSQVRGQGNTEAFF
DNA: TGCGCCAGCAGCCAAGTGCGTGGACAGGGGAACACTGAAGCTTTCTTT

size: -
V: TRBV11-1
length: 14
J: TRBJ2-5
D: -
CDR3: CASSGRIGKETQYF
DNA: TGTGCCAGCAGCGGCAGAATAGGGAAAGAGACCCAGTACTTC

size: many
V: TRBV7-6
length: 15
J: TRBJ2-3
D: -
CDR3: CASSSYSGGTDTQYF
DNA: TGTGCCAGCAGCTCCTACTCAGGGGGCACAGATACGCAGTATTTT

size: many
V: TRBV20-1
length: 13
J: TRBJ1-4
D: -
CDR3: CSAGSAGGEKLFF
DNA: TGCAGTGCAGGGTCGGCGGGGGGTGAAAAACTGTTTTTT

size: few
V: TRBV4-3
length: 16
J: TRBJ2-2
D: -
CDR3: CASSQDSGANTGELFF
DNA: TGCGCCAGCAGCCAAGATTCGGGAGCGAACACCGGGGAGCTGTTTTTT

size: many
V: TRBV9
length: 15
J: TRBJ2-7
D: -
CDR3: CASNHSDVSVYEQYF
DNA: TGTGCCAGCAACCACTCGGACGTATCTGTCTACGAGCAGTACTTC

size: few
V: TRBV5-1
length: 17
J: TRBJ2-2
D: -
CDR3: CASSPRLGERPTGELFF
DNA: TGCGCCAGCAGCCCGCGATTGGGCGAAAGGCCCACCGGGGAGCTGTTTTTT